This TCR beta chain was captured by sequencing in a study of OX40 agonist ivuxolimab in advanced cancers. Looking at the study overall: Mean age 60 years, range 23 to 79; around 80% male.

Germline V lookup: CDR1 SGHNT, CDR2 YYREEE (reference sequence). CDR3 length: 13 residues. Trimming cost V 4 bases and J 5 bases, with 12 bases left between them. Autoimmune disease history or systemic immunosuppression excluded patients. Some clones are missing from TCRdb's copy, which holds only in-frame ones; the method was immunoSEQ multiplex PCR. In the table there are approximately 52,000 clones, approximately 81% of which are singletons. Comments on this clone: Antigen unknown.

Points from the study as a whole: People who partly responded at 0.1-3.0 mg/kg had some of the least clonal expansion seen. Doses of 0.1 to 3.0 mg/kg were accompanied by clonal expansion of CD4+ and CD8+ blood T cells by week 6.

This sample comprised CD4+ or CD8+ T cells sorted from blood, obtained in a trial of the OX40 agonist ivuxolimab. The sequence was obtained from an adult with an advanced solid tumor such as melanoma, head and neck, liver or kidney cancer. This chain connects TRBV5-4 to TRBJ1-2; D not certain. Written as DNA, the CDR3 is TGTGCCAGCAGCCTGTCCCAAGAATATGGCTACACCTTC. Residues: CASSLSQEYGYTF.